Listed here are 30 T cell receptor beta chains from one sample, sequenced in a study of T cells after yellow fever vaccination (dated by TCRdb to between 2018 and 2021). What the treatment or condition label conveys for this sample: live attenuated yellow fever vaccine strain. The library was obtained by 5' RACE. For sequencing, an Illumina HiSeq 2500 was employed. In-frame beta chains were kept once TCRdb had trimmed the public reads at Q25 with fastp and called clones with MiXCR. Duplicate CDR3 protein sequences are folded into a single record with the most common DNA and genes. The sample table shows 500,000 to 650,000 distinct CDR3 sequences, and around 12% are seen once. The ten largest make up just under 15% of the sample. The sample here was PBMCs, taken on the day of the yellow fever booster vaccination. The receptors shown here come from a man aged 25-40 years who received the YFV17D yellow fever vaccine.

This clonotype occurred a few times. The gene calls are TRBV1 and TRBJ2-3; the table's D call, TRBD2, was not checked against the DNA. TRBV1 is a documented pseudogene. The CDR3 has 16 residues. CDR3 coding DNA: TGCACCAGCAGCCAACTCCCGGGACTAGAGGCAGATACGCAGTATTTT. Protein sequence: CTSSQLPGLEADTQYF.

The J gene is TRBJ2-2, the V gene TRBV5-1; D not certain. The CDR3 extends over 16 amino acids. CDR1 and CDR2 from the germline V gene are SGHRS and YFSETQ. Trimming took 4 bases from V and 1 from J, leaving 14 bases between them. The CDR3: CASSLPHYQNTGELFF. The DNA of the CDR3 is TGCGCCAGCAGCCTCCCGCACTACCAGAACACCGGGGAGCTGTTTTTT.

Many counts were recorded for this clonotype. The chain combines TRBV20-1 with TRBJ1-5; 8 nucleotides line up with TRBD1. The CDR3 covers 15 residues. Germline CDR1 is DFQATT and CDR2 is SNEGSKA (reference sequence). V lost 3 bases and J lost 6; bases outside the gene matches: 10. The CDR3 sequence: CSASSPGGFFQPQHF. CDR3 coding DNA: TGCAGTGCTAGTAGTCCAGGGGGCTTTTTTCAGCCCCAGCATTTT.

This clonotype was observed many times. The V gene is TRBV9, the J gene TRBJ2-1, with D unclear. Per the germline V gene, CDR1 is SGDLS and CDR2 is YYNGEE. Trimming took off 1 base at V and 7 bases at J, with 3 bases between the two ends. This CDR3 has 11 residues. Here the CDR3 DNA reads TGTGCCAGCAGCGTAACAAATGAGCAGTTCTTC. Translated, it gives CASSVTNEQFF.

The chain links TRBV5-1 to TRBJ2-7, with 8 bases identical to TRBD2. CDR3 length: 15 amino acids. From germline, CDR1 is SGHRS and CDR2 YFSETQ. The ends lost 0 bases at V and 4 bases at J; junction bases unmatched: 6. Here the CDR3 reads CASSLVAAGVYEQYF. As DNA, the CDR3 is TGCGCCAGCAGCTTGGTTGCAGCGGGAGTATACGAGCAGTACTTC. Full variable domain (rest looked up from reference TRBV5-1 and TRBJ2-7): KAGVTQTPRYLIKTRGQQVTLSCSPISGHRSVSWYQQTPGQGLQFLFEYFSETQRNKGNFPGRFSGRQFSNSRSEMNVSTLELGDSALYLCASSLVAAGVYEQYFGPGTRLTVT.

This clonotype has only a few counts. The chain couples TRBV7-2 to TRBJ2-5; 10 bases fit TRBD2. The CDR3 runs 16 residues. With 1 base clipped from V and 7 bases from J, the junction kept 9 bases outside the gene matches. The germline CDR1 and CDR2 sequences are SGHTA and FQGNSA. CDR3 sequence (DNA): TGTGCCAGCAGCTTAGAGCGGGGGGGAGCAGGAACGACCCAGTACTTC. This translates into CASSLERGGAGTTQYF.

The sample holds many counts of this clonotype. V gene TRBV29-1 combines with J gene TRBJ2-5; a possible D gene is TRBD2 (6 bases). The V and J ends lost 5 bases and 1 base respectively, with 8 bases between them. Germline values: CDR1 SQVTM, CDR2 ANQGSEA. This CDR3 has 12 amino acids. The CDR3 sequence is CSVSSGQETQYF. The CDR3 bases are TGCAGCGTTAGTAGCGGCCAAGAGACCCAGTACTTC.

CDR3 DNA sequence: TGTGCCAGCAGTAGTCCCCGGGAGGGATACAATGAGCAGTTCTTC. Protein product: CASSSPREGYNEQFF. The chain has TRBV4-2 and TRBJ2-1; 8 bases match TRBD2. The V segment lost 6 bases and the J segment 4 bases; nucleotides outside the gene matches: 8. The V gene's germline CDR1 is LGHNA and CDR2 YNFKEQ. The CDR3 is 15 amino acids.

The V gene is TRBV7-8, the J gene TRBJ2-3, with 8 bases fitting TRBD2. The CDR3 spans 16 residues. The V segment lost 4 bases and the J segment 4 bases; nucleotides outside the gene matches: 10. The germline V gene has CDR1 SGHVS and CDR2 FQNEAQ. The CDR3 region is CASSSTGTSIADTQYF. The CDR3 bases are TGTGCCAGCAGCTCCACCGGGACTAGTATCGCAGATACGCAGTATTTT.

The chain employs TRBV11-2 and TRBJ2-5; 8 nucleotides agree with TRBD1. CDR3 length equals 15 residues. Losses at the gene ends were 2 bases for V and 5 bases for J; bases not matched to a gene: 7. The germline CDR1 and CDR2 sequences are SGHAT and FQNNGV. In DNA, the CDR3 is TGTGCCAGCAGCTTACAGGACAGGGATCGCGAGACCCAGTACTTC. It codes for CASSLQDRDRETQYF.

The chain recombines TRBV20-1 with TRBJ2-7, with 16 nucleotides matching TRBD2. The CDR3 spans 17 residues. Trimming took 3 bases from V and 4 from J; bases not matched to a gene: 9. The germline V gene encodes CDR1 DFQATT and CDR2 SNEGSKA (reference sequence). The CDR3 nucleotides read TGCAGTGCTAGGGGGGGACTAGCGGGAGGGATAGGTTACGAGCAGTACTTC. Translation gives CSARGGLAGGIGYEQYF.

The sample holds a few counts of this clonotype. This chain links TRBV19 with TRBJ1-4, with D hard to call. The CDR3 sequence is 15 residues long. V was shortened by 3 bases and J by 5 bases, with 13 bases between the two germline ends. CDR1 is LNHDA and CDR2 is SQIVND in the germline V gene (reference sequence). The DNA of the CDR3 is TGTGCCAGTAGTATTGGAGTTTCCGGCAATGAAAAACTGTTTTTT. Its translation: CASSIGVSGNEKLFF. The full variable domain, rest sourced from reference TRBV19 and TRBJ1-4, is DGGITQSPKYLFRKEGQNVTLSCEQNLNHDAMYWYRQDPGQGLRLIYYSQIVNDFQKGDIAEGYSVSREKKESFPLTVTSAQKNPTAFYLCASSIGVSGNEKLFFGSGTQLSVL.

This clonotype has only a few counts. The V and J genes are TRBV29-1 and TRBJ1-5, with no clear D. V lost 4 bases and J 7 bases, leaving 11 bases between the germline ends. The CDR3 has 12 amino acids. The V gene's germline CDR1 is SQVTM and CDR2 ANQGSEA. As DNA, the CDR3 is TGCAGCGTTGGTACTTTGGGGCAGCCCCAGCATTTT. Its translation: CSVGTLGQPQHF.

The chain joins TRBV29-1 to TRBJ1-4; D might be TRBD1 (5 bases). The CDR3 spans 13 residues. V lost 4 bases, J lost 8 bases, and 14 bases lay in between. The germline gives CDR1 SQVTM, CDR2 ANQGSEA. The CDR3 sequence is CSVAEPGGEKLFF. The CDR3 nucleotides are TGCAGCGTTGCAGAGCCCGGGGGGGAAAAACTGTTTTTT.

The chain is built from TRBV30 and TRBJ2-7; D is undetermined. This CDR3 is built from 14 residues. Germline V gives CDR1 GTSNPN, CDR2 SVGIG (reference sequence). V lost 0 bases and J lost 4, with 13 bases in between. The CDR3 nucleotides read TGTGCCTGGAGTGTTTCTGGGCCAGGTTACGAGCAGTACTTC. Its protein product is CAWSVSGPGYEQYF.

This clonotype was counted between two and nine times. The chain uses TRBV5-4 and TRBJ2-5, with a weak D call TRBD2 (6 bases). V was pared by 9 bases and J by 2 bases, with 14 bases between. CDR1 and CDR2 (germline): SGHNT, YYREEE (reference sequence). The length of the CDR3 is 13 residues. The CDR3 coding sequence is TGTGCCATGCGGGCGGGATCGCAAGAGACCCAGTACTTC. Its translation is CAMRAGSQETQYF.

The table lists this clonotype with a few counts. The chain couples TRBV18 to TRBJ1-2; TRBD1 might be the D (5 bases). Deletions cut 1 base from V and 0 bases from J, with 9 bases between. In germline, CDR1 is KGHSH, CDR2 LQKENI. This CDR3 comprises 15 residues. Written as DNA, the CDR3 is TGTGCCAGCTCACCACTAAGGGACGCTAACTATGGCTACACCTTC. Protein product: CASSPLRDANYGYTF.

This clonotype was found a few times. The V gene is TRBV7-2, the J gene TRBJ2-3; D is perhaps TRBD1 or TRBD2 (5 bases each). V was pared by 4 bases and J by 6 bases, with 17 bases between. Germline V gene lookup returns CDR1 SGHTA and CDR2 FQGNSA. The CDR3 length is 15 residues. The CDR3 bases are TGTGCCAGCAGCTCCGGGGCGCGAAGGAGGGATACGCAGTATTTT. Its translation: CASSSGARRRDTQYF.

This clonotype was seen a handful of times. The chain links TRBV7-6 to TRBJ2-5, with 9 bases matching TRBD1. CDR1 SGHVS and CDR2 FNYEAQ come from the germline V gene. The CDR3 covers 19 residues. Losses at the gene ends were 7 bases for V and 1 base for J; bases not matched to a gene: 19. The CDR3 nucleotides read TGTGCCAGCACCCATGATCCCGGGACAGGGCTTAGATTCCAAGAGACCCAGTACTTC. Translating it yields CASTHDPGTGLRFQETQYF.

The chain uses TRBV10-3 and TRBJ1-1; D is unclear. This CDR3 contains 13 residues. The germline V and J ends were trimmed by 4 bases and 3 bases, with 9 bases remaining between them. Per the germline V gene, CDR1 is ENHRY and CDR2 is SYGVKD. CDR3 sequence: CAISAGRDTEAFF. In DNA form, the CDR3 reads TGTGCCATCAGTGCGGGGAGGGACACTGAAGCTTTCTTT.

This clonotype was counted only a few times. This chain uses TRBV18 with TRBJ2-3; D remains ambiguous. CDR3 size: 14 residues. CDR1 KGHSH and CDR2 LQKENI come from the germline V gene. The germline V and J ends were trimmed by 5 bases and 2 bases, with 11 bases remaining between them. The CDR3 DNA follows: TGTGCCAGCTCAGAGCGAACTACCACAGATACGCAGTATTTT. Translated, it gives CASSERTTTDTQYF.

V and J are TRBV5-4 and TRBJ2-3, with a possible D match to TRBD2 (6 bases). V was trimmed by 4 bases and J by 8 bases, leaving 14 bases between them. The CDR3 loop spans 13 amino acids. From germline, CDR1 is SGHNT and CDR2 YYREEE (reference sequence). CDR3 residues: CASSRPGVATQYF. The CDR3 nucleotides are TGTGCCAGCAGCCGACCGGGGGTTGCTACGCAGTATTTT.

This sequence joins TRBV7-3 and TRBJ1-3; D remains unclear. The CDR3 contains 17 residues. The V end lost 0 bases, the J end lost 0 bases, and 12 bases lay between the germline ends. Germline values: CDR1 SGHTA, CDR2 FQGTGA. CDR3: CASSLTGGHNSGNTIYF. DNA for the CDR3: TGTGCCAGCAGCTTAACCGGAGGGCACAACTCTGGAAACACCATATATTTT.

CDR3 region: CATSDATSEGYNEQFF. In DNA, the CDR3 is TGTGCCACCAGTGATGCGACTAGCGAGGGGTACAATGAGCAGTTCTTC. The rearrangement uses TRBV24-1 and TRBJ2-1, with TRBD2 matching 8 bases. The CDR3 loop spans 16 amino acids. Germline V gene data show CDR1 as KGHDR and CDR2 as SFDVKD. V was pared by 3 bases and J by 4 bases, with 7 bases of the junction left unmatched.

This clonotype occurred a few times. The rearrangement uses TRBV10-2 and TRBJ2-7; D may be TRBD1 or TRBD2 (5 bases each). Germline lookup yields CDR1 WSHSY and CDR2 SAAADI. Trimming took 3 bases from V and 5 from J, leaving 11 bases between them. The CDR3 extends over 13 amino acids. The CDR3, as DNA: TGCGCCAGCAGTGAACAGTGGGGGAACGAGCAGTACTTC. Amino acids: CASSEQWGNEQYF.

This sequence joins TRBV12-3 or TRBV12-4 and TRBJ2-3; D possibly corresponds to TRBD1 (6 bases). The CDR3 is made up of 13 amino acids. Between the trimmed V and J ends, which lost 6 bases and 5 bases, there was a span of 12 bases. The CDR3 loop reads CASSWTAQDTQYF. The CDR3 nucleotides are TGTGCCAGCAGCTGGACAGCACAAGATACGCAGTATTTT.

CDR3: CATSRVTSGPATQYF. The CDR3 DNA reads TGTGCCACCAGCAGAGTTACTAGCGGTCCCGCGACCCAGTACTTC. The chain links TRBV15 to TRBJ2-5, with 8 positions matching TRBD2. After removal of 1 base from V and 7 bases from J, the junction contained 8 bases not matched to a gene. Germline assignment: CDR1 LNHNV and CDR2 YYDKDF (reference sequence). The CDR3 contains 15 residues.

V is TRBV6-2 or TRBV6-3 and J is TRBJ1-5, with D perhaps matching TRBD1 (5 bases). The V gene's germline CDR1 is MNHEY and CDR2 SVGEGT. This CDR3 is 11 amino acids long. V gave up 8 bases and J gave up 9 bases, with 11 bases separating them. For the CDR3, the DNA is TGTGCCAGCGCGGGGGGGTGGCCCCAGCATTTT. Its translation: CASAGGWPQHF.

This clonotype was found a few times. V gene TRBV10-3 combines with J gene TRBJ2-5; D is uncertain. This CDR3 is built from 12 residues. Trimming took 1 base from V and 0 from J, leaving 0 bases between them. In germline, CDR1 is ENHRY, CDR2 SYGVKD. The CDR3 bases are TGTGCCATCAGTGAGTACCAAGAGACCCAGTACTTC. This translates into CAISEYQETQYF.

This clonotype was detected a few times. The DNA of the CDR3 is TGCGCCAGCAGCTTGGAGGTTGCACAAGAGACCCAGTACTTC. Amino acid sequence: CASSLEVAQETQYF. This rearrangement joins TRBV5-1 to TRBJ2-5; D gene unclear. CDR1 SGHRS and CDR2 YFSETQ come from the germline V gene. V was clipped by 0 bases and J by 2 bases, with 8 bases between them. CDR3 size: 14 residues.